The 21 T cell receptor beta chains presented below share a single source sample, sequenced in a study of tumor-infiltrating lymphocytes in localized non-small cell lung cancer. Method: immunoSEQ multiplex PCR; TCRdb's copy keeps in-frame clones and lacks some. This sample yields 15,000 or so clones, of which 70% to 85% are seen a single time; about 6.4% belongs to the top ten. The sample comprised lung tumor tissue. The source is a human donor with non-small cell lung cancer.

The sample holds a few counts of this clone. The J gene is TRBJ2-5, the V gene TRBV5-1; perhaps D is TRBD1 or TRBD2 (5 bases each). Trimming removed 4 bases from V and 3 bases from J, with 7 bases in between. Germline V gene sequence: CDR1 SGHRS, CDR2 YFSETQ. The CDR3 is made up of 12 amino acids. CDR3 bases: TGCGCCAGCAGCGTGGGGGAAGAGACCCAGTACTTC. Its translation is CASSVGEETQYF.

V is TRBV12-5 and J is TRBJ1-4; unclear D gene. Germline V gene data show CDR1 as LGHNT and CDR2 as FRNRAP. This CDR3 is 16 amino acids long. V lost 8 bases to trimming and J lost 0 bases, with 16 bases between them. CDR3 region: CASSIGNFATNEKLFF. The CDR3 DNA sequence: TGTGCTAGTTCGATTGGCAACTTCGCAACTAATGAAAAACTGTTTTTT.

This rearrangement joins TRBV11-1 to TRBJ1-1, with a weak D call TRBD1 (6 bases). V was clipped by 5 bases and J by 1 base, with 26 bases between them. CDR1 SGHAT and CDR2 FQDESV come from the germline V gene (reference sequence). The CDR3 contains 19 residues. The CDR3 DNA reads as TGTGCCAGCAGCCCCCCGAATAGGGGGGAAGGTCGCAGGAACACTGAAGCTTTCTTT. Amino acids: CASSPPNRGEGRRNTEAFF.

The V gene is TRBV10-1, the J gene TRBJ2-2; tentative D call: TRBD1 (5 bases). V was cut by 6 bases and J by 3 bases, with 14 bases left in between. Germline-derived CDR1 and CDR2 are WNHNN and SYGVQD (reference sequence). The CDR3 is 15 amino acids. The CDR3 DNA reads as TGCGCCAGCAGCAGACAGCGAACACACACCGGGGAGCTGTTTTTT. This codes for CASSRQRTHTGELFF.

The chain couples TRBV6-1 to TRBJ1-5; TRBD1 aligns across 7 bases. Germline-derived CDR1 and CDR2 are MNHNS and SASEGT. J lost 6 bases, V lost 1 base, and 3 bases had no gene match. This CDR3 contains 14 residues. Written as DNA, the CDR3 is TGTGCCAGCAGTGAAGGGGACAGTAGTCAGCCCCAGCATTTT. The encoded protein is CASSEGDSSQPQHF.

The chain combines TRBV7-2 with TRBJ2-5, with TRBD2 matching 11 bases. Germline V gives CDR1 SGHTA, CDR2 FQGNSA. The CDR3 loop spans 17 amino acids. V lost 5 bases to trimming and J lost 3 bases; unmatched junction nucleotides: 11. DNA of the CDR3: TGTGCCAGCAGCCCGACCGCCGGGACTAGCGGTAAAGAGACCCAGTACTTC. Translated: CASSPTAGTSGKETQYF.

V gene TRBV14 combines with J gene TRBJ2-3; perhaps TRBD2 as D (7 bases). The germline V gene has CDR1 SGHDN and CDR2 FVKESK. With 4 bases removed from V and 2 bases from J, the gap between germline ends came to 13 bases. The length of the CDR3 is 15 residues. The chain's CDR3 is CASSPTGTTTDTQYF. The CDR3 DNA sequence: TGTGCCAGCAGCCCCACAGGGACTACCACAGATACGCAGTATTTT. Together with reference TRBV14 and TRBJ2-3, the CDR3 gives the full variable domain: EAGVTQFPSHSVIEKGQTVTLRCDPISGHDNLYWYRRVMGKEIKFLLHFVKESKQDESGMPNNRFLAERTGGTYSTLKVQPAELEDSGVYFCASSPTGTTTDTQYFGPGTRLTVL.

The J gene is TRBJ1-4, the V gene TRBV30; 7 bases match TRBD1. Trimming cost V 0 bases and J 8 bases; bases outside gene matches: 6. The CDR3 runs to 14 residues. CDR1 GTSNPN and CDR2 SVGIG come from the germline V gene (reference sequence). The CDR3, as DNA: TGTGCCTGGAGTGTTGGGGACAGAGGAGAAAAACTGTTTTTT. It is translated as CAWSVGDRGEKLFF.

The chain has TRBV19 and TRBJ1-2; no definite D call. The germline V and J ends were trimmed by 3 bases and 0 bases, with 8 bases remaining between them. Germline V gene sequence: CDR1 LNHDA, CDR2 SQIVND (reference sequence). The CDR3 runs 14 residues. CDR3 sequence: CASSITRANYGYTF. CDR3 in DNA: TGTGCCAGTAGTATTACCAGAGCTAACTATGGCTACACCTTC.

The chain has TRBV7-2 and TRBJ1-2, with unresolved D. CDR1 is SGHTA and CDR2 is FQGNSA in the germline V gene. This CDR3 is 12 amino acids long. V was pared by 7 bases and J by 9 bases, with 15 bases between. Here the CDR3 reads CASTRNQGSYTF. Here the CDR3 DNA reads TGTGCCAGCACCCGTAATCAAGGGAGCTACACCTTC.

This chain links TRBV30 with TRBJ2-7; TRBD2 is a possible D gene (6 bases). Trimming pared 4 bases from V and 0 bases from J, leaving 10 bases between. Germline lookup yields CDR1 GTSNPN and CDR2 SVGIG (reference sequence). CDR3 length equals 13 residues. The CDR3 DNA reads TGTGCCTGGAATCGGGGGTCCTCCTACGAGCAGTACTTC. Residues: CAWNRGSSYEQYF.

The V call is TRBV9, the J call TRBJ2-3; TRBD2 agrees at 9 bases. The CDR3 is made up of 17 amino acids. Unmatched junction bases numbered 16, after V lost 4 bases and J lost 7 bases. Germline V gene data show CDR1 as SGDLS and CDR2 as YYNGEE. CDR3 residues: CASSPHRLAALGYTQYF. The CDR3 coding sequence is TGTGCCAGCAGCCCCCACCGACTAGCGGCCTTAGGGTATACGCAGTATTTT. The whole variable domain, filled in from reference TRBV9 and TRBJ2-3, reads DSGVTQTPKHLITATGQRVTLRCSPRSGDLSVYWYQQSLDQGLQFLIQYYNGEERAKGNILERFSAQQFPDLHSELNLSSLELGDSALYFCASSPHRLAALGYTQYFGPGTRLTVL.

The V gene is TRBV5-3, the J gene TRBJ2-6; D not certain. Being an ORF, TRBV5-3 has a function that is uncertain. V lost 4 bases and J lost 4, with 15 bases in between. CDR3 length: 16 amino acids. CDR3 in DNA: TGTGCCAGAAGCATAAGGTGGGGTAGGGGGGCCAACGTCCTGACTTTC. This gives the protein CARSIRWGRGANVLTF.

This chain connects TRBV19 to TRBJ1-4, with D possibly matching TRBD1 (6 bases). The CDR3 extends over 13 amino acids. Trimming removed 11 bases from V and 3 bases from J, with 13 bases in between. Per germline, CDR1 LNHDA and CDR2 SQIVND (reference sequence). The CDR3, as DNA: TGTGCCGTACAGACAGGTCCTAATGAAAAACTGTTTTTT. As protein: CAVQTGPNEKLFF.

The chain couples TRBV5-6 to TRBJ2-2; D may match TRBD1 or TRBD2 (7 bases each). Trimming stripped 8 bases from V and 1 base from J, with 15 bases between. The CDR3 runs to 15 residues. Germline V gives CDR1 SGHDT, CDR2 YYEEEE. The chain's CDR3 is CASYRRGGNTGELFF. In DNA, the CDR3 is TGTGCCAGTTACCGCAGGGGGGGGAACACCGGGGAGCTGTTTTTT.

J is TRBJ2-7 and V is TRBV7-9; D could derive from TRBD1 or TRBD2 (5 bases each). The CDR3 has 17 amino acids. Germline V lookup: CDR1 SEHNR, CDR2 FQNEAQ (reference sequence). The ends were cut back, 2 bases at V and 0 bases at J, with 17 bases in the middle. CDR3 in amino acids: CASSLPRRGVSSYEQYF. CDR3 sequence (DNA): TGTGCCAGCAGCTTACCCCGTAGAGGGGTCAGCTCCTACGAGCAGTACTTC.

The gene calls are TRBV4-2 and TRBJ1-3, with D uncertain. Germline V gives CDR1 LGHNA, CDR2 YNFKEQ. V was cut by 4 bases and J by 4 bases, with 20 bases left in between. The CDR3 has 17 amino acids. The CDR3 protein is CASSRERGKGAGNTIYF. CDR3 DNA: TGTGCCAGCAGCCGGGAACGGGGAAAGGGAGCGGGAAACACCATATATTTT.

This clone came up a few times. This chain connects TRBV7-9 to TRBJ1-2; D uncertain. Germline V gene sequence: CDR1 SEHNR, CDR2 FQNEAQ (reference sequence). V was trimmed by 4 bases and J by 3 bases, leaving 15 bases between them. The CDR3 spans 15 residues. The CDR3 loop is CASSSPRGADYGYTF. CDR3 DNA: TGTGCCAGCAGCTCCCCGCGGGGTGCAGACTATGGCTACACCTTC.

CDR3 amino acids: CSVDTGINYGYTF. DNA of the CDR3: TGCAGCGTTGACACAGGGATCAACTATGGCTACACCTTC. The chain has TRBV29-1 and TRBJ1-2, with D possibly being TRBD1 (6 bases). The V and J ends lost 3 bases and 2 bases respectively, with 10 bases between them. This CDR3 is built from 13 residues. The germline CDR1 and CDR2 sequences are SQVTM and ANQGSEA.

J is TRBJ2-2 and V is TRBV11-1; unclear D gene. The CDR3 runs to 12 residues. The germline gives CDR1 SGHAT, CDR2 FQDESV (reference sequence). V gave up 3 bases and J gave up 8 bases, with 7 bases separating them. The CDR3 loop is CASSFDRGELFF. CDR3 DNA: TGTGCCAGCAGCTTCGATCGAGGGGAGCTGTTTTTT.

The CDR3 sequence: CSVDRGIHGYTF. As DNA, the CDR3 is TGCAGCGTGGACAGGGGCATTCATGGCTACACCTTC. J is TRBJ1-2 and V is TRBV29-1; 9 bases are a match to TRBD1. J lost 6 bases, V lost 6 bases, and 5 bases had no gene match. There are 12 residues in the CDR3. Per germline, CDR1 SQVTM and CDR2 ANQGSEA.